What follows is one T cell receptor (beta chain) and its context. What it binds is not known. Repertoires were generated with immunoSEQ multiplex PCR, while TCRdb's copy carries only in-frame clones and drops some. The profile shows about 140,000 clones, more than 90% of them singletons. Deletions cut 3 bases from V and 10 bases from J, with 12 bases between. The CDR3 has 12 amino acids. Looked up from germline, CDR1 is LNHDA and CDR2 is SQIVND (reference sequence). The source of the sample is a study of T cell responses to AZD1222 COVID-19 vaccine. Findings and caveats of the study: Across spike, vaccine-associated CD4 TCRs were found, dominant at 160-218 and 743-854. Unmutated variant regions are reportedly targeted by nearly half of spike-specific TCRs. Donor demographics were predominantly white British with a female majority; clonal diversity may be underestimated. Samples come after the peak T cell response, not at day 14.

V usage is TRBV19 and J usage is TRBJ1-1; D unresolved. This clonotype originated in an adult in good health. The source material was peripheral blood, sampled on day 0 of AZD1222 vaccination. DNA of the CDR3: TGTGCCAGTAGTATGGGGAGCGTAGGAGCTTTCTTT. Translation: CASSMGSVGAFF.